One sample yielded the 4 T cell receptor beta chains listed below, sequenced in a study of blood T cell repertoires in COVID-19 (dated by TCRdb to about 2020). Preparation of the library involved the immunoSEQ multiplex PCR assay. In its TCRdb copy, this immuneACCESS table keeps in-frame sequences only and misses some clones. Where compared with another copy, unresolved V genes explain less than half of these, and the others have no known cause. This sample lists approximately 300,000 clones; 80% to 90% were detected once. The ten most abundant clones make up approximately 5.3% of the sample. The sequencing input was PBMCs or T cells enriched from blood (not recorded which). These TCRs come from a woman in her twenties or thirties who had recovered from COVID-19.

Only a few counts were recorded for this clone. The chain carries TRBV5-4 and TRBJ1-1; 10 nucleotides match TRBD1. Germline values: CDR1 SGHNT, CDR2 YYREEE (reference sequence). With V trimmed by 0 bases and J by 1 base, 9 bases remained unmatched. This CDR3 has 18 residues. In DNA form, the CDR3 reads TGTGCCAGCAGCTTGGGCGGACCGGGACAGGGGACGAACACTGAAGCTTTCTTT. It is translated as CASSLGGPGQGTNTEAFF.

The V gene is TRBV7-2, the J gene TRBJ2-7; a weak D match, TRBD2 (5 bases). The V and J ends lost 4 bases and 6 bases respectively, with 19 bases between them. The CDR3 loop spans 15 amino acids. The germline CDR1 and CDR2 sequences are SGHTA and FQGNSA. In nucleotides, the CDR3 is TGTGCCAGCAGCTCGACCAGATGGCTAGCAAGCGAGCAGTACTTC. This encodes CASSSTRWLASEQYF. Full variable domain (missing parts from reference TRBV7-2 and TRBJ2-7): GAGVSQSPSNKVTEKGKDVELRCDPISGHTALYWYRQSLGQGLEFLIYFQGNSAPDKSGLPSDRFSAERTGGSVSTLTIQRTQQEDSAVYLCASSSTRWLASEQYFGPGTRLTVT.

The rearrangement joins TRBV11-3 to TRBJ2-2; the D gene is possibly TRBD2 (5 bases). Per the germline V gene, CDR1 is SGHNT and CDR2 is YENEEA. Between the trimmed V and J ends, which lost 5 bases and 6 bases, there was a span of 19 bases. The CDR3 sequence is 16 residues long. The CDR3, as DNA: TGTGCCAGCAGCCTAGGCCGGAGGTTCGGGGCCGGGGAGCTGTTTTTT. Protein: CASSLGRRFGAGELFF.

The J gene is TRBJ1-2, the V gene TRBV20-1; no clear D gene. The CDR3 runs to 13 residues. Germline CDR1 and CDR2: DFQATT and SNEGSKA (reference sequence). V lost 3 bases, J lost 7 bases, and 15 bases lay in between. The CDR3 coding sequence is TGCAGTGCTAGTTCCACGCTGGTAGCTGGCTACACCTTC. It specifies CSASSTLVAGYTF.